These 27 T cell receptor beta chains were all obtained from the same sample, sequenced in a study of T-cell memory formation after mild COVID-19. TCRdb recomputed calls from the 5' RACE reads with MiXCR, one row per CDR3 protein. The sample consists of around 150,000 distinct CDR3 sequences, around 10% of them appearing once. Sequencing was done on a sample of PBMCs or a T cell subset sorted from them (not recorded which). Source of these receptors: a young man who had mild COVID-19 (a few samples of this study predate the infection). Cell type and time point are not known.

This CDR3 reads CASSLYPGILMNTEAFF. The CDR3 nucleotides read TGTGCCAGCAGCTTATATCCAGGGATCCTCATGAACACTGAAGCTTTCTTT. The chain combines TRBV7-2 with TRBJ1-1, with D perhaps TRBD1 (5 bases). Trimming shortened V by 2 bases and J by 0 bases, and 16 bases separated the two germline ends. The CDR3 has 17 residues. Germline V lookup: CDR1 SGHTA, CDR2 FQGNSA.

This chain's CDR3 is CATGTVTDTQYF. The CDR3 DNA reads as TGTGCCACCGGGACAGTCACAGATACGCAGTATTTT. This sequence joins TRBV7-2 and TRBJ2-3, with 7 bases fitting TRBD1. J lost 2 bases, V lost 10 bases, and 3 bases had no gene match. The CDR3 runs 12 residues. CDR1 is SGHTA and CDR2 is FQGNSA in the germline V gene.

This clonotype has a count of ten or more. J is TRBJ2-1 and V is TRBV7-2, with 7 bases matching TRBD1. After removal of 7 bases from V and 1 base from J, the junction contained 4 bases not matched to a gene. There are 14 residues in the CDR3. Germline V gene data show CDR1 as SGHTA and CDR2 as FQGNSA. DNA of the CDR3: TGTGCCAGCACCGAACAGGGGTCCTACAATGAGCAGTTCTTC. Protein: CASTEQGSYNEQFF.

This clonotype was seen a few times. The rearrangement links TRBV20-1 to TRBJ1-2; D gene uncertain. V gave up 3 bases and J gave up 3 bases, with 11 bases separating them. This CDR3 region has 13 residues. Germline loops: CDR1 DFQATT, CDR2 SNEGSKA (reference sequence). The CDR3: CSARPRFDYGYTF. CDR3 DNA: TGCAGTGCTAGGCCCAGATTCGACTATGGCTACACCTTC.

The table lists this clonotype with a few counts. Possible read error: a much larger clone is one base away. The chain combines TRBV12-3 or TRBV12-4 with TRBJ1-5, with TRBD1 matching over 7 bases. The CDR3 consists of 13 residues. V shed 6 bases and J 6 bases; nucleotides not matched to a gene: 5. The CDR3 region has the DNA TGTGCCAGCAGCGGACAGGATACTCAGCCCCAGCATTTT. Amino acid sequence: CASSGQDTQPQHF.

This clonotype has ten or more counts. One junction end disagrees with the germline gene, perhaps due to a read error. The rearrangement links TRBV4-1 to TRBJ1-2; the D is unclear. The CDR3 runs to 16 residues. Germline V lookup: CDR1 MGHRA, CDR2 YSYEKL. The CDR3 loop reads CASSRVLSGDAMRFAF. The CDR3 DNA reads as TGCGCCAGCAGCCGAGTCCTTTCGGGCGACGCTATGCGATTTGCCTTC.

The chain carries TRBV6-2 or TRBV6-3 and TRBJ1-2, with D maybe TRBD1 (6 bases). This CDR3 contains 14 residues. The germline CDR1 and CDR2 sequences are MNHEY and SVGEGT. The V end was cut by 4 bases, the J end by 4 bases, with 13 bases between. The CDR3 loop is CASSSVDRSYGYTF. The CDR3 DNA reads TGTGCCAGCAGTTCCGTGGACAGATCCTATGGCTACACCTTC.

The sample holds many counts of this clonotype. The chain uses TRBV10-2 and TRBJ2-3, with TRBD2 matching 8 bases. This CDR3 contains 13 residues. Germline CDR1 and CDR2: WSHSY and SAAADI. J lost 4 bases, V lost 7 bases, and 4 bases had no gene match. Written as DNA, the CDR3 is TGCGCCAGCAAAGCGGGGGAACCAGATACGCAGTATTTT. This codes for CASKAGEPDTQYF.

For the CDR3, the DNA is TGTGCCAGCAGCCTAGGACAGGGGAGACGACCAGCTTTCTTT. As protein: CASSLGQGRRPAFF. V is TRBV7-3 and J is TRBJ1-1, with TRBD1 matching 9 bases. J was trimmed by 10 bases and V by 5 bases; bases with no gene match: 11. This CDR3 has 14 residues. The germline gives CDR1 SGHTA, CDR2 FQGTGA.

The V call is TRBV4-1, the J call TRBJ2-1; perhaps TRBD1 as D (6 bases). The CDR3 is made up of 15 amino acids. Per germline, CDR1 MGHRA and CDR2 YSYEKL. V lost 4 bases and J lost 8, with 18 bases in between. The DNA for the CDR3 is TGCGCCAGCAGCCTTTGGGGACGCGACAGGCATGAGCAGTTCTTC. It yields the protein CASSLWGRDRHEQFF.

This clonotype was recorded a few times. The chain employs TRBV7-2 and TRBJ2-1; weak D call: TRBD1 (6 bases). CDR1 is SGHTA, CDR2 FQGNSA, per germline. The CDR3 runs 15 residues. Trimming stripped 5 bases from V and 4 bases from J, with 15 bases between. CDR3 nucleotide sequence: TGTGCCAGCAGCCTAACGCAGGGGTTATACAATGAGCAGTTCTTC. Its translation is CASSLTQGLYNEQFF.

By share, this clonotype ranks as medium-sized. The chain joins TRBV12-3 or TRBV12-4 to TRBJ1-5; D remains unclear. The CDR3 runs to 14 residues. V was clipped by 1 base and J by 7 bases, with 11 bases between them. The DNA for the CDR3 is TGTGCCAGCAGTTTAGGGTGGGTCAGCCAGCCCCAGCATTTT. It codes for CASSLGWVSQPQHF.

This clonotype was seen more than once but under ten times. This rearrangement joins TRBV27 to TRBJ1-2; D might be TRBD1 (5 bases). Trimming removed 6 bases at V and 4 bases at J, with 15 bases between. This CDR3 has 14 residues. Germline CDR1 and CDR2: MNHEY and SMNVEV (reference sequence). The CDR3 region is CASSGAGRGYGYTF. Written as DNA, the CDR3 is TGTGCCAGCAGCGGGGCGGGTAGGGGCTATGGCTACACCTTC.

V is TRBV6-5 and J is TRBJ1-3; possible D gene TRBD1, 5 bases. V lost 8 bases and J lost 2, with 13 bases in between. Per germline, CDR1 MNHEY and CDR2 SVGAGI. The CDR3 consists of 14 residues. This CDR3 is CASVGYRPGNTIYF. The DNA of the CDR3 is TGTGCCAGCGTTGGGTACAGGCCTGGAAACACCATATATTTT.

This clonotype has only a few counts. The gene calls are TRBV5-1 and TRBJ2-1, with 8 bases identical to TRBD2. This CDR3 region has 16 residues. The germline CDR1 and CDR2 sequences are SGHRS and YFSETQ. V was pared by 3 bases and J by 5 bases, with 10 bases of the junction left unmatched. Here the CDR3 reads CASSSWLAGIHNEQFF. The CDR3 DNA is TGCGCCAGCAGCTCGTGGCTAGCGGGTATTCACAATGAGCAGTTCTTC.

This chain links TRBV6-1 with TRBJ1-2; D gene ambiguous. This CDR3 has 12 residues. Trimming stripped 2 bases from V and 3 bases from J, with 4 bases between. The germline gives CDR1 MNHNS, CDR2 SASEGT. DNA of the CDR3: TGTGCCAGCAGTGAACGCCACTATGGCTACACCTTC. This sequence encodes CASSERHYGYTF.

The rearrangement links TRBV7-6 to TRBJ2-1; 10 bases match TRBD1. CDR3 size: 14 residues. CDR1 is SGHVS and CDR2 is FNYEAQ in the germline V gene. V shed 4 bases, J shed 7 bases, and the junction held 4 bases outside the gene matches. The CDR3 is CASSSRQGANEQFF. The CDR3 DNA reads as TGTGCCAGCAGCTCTAGACAGGGGGCGAATGAGCAGTTCTTC.

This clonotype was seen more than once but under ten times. CDR3 coding DNA: TGTGCCACCAGCGGGCCCCTGCCCCGGACAGCAAATGAGCAGTTCTTC. This gives the protein CATSGPLPRTANEQFF. The rearrangement joins TRBV24-1 to TRBJ2-1, with D possibly matching TRBD1 (6 bases). This CDR3 has 16 amino acids. V was trimmed by 7 bases and J by 7 bases, leaving 22 bases between them. Per germline, CDR1 KGHDR and CDR2 SFDVKD.

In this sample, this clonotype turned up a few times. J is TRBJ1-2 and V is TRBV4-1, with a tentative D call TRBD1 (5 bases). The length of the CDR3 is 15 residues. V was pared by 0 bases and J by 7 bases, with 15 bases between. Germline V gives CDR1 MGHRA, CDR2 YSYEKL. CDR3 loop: CASSQDGRGGRGYTF. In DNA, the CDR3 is TGCGCCAGCAGCCAAGACGGTAGGGGAGGTCGTGGCTACACCTTC.

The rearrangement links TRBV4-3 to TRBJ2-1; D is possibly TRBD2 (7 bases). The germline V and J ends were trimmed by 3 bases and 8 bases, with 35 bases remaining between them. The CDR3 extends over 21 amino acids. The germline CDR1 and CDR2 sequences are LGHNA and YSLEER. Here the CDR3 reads CASSQEPPSRGGGRQKHEQFF. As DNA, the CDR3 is TGCGCCAGCAGCCAGGAACCCCCCTCAAGGGGCGGGGGCCGTCAGAAACATGAGCAGTTCTTC.

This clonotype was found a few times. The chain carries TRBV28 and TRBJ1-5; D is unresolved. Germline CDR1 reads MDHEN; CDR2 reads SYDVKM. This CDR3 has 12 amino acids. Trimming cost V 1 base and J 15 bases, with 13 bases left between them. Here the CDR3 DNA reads TGTGCCAGCAGTTTATATACACGGGAAGGGCATTTT. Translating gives CASSLYTREGHF.

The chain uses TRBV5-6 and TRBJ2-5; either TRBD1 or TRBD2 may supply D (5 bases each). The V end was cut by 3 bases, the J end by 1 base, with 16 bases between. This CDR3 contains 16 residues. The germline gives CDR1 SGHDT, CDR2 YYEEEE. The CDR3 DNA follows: TGTGCCAGCAGCTGGGACGCTCGCAGGGTCCAAGAGACCCAGTACTTC. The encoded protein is CASSWDARRVQETQYF. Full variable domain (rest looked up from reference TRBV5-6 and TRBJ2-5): DAGVTQSPTHLIKTRGQQVTLRCSPKSGHDTVSWYQQALGQGPQFIFQYYEEEERQRGNFPDRFSGHQFPNYSSELNVNALLLGDSALYLCASSWDARRVQETQYFGPGTRLLVL.

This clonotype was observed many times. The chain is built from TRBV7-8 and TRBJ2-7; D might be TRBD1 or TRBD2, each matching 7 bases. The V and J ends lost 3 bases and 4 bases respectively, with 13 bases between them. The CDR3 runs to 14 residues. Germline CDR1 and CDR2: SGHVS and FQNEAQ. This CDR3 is CASSFQGGRYEQYF. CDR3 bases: TGTGCCAGCAGCTTTCAGGGGGGGCGGTACGAGCAGTACTTC.

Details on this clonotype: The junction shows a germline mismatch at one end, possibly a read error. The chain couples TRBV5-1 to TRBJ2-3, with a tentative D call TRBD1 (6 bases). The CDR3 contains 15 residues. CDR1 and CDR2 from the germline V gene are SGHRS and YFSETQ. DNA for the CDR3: TGCCCCAGCAGCTTGAGAACAGGGAGCACAGATACGCAGTATTTT. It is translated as CPSSLRTGSTDTQYF. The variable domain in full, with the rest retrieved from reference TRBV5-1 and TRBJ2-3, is KAGVTQTPRYLIKTRGQQVTLSCSPISGHRSVSWYQQTPGQGLQFLFEYFSETQRNKGNFPGRFSGRQFSNSRSEMNVSTLELGDSALYLCPSSLRTGSTDTQYFGPGTRLTVL.

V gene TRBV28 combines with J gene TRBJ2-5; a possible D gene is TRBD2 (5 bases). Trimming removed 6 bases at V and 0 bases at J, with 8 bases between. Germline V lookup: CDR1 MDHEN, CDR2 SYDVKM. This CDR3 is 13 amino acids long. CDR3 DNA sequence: TGTGCCAGCAGACCGGACTACCAAGAGACCCAGTACTTC. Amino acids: CASRPDYQETQYF. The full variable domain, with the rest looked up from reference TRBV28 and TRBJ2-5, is DVKVTQSSRYLVKRTGEKVFLECVQDMDHENMFWYRQDPGLGLRLIYFSYDVKMKEKGDIPEGYSVSREKKERFSLILESASTNQTSMYLCASRPDYQETQYFGPGTRLLVL.

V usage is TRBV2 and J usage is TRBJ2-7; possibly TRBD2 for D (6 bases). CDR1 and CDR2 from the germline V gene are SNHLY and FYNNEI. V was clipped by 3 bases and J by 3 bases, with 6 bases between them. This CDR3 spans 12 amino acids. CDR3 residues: CASSEGGYEQYV. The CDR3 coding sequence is TGTGCCAGCAGTGAGGGGGGCTACGAGCAGTACGTC.

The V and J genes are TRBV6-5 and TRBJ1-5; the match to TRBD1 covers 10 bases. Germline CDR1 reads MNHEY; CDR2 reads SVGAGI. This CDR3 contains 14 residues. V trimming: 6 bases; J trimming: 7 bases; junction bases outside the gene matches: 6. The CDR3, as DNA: TGTGCCAGCAGGGTGACAGGGGGCGGGCAGCCCCAGCATTTT. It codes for CASRVTGGGQPQHF.